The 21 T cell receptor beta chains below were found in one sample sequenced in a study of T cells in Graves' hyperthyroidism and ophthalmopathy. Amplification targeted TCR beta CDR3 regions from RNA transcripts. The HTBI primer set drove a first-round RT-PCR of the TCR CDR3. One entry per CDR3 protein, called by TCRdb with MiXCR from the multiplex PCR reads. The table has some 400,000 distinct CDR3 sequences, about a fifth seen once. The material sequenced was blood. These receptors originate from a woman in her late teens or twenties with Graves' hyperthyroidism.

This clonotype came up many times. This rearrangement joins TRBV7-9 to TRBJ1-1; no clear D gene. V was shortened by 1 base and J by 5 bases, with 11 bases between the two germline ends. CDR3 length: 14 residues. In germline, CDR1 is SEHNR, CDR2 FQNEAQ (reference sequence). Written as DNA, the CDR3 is TGTGCCAGCAGCTTAGGTGGGCGCCGGACTGAAGCTTTCTTT. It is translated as CASSLGGRRTEAFF.

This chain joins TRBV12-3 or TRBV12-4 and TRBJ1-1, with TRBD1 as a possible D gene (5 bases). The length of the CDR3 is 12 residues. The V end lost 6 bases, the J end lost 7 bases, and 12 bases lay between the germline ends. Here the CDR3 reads CASSWDPGEAFF. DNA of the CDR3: TGTGCCAGCAGCTGGGACCCCGGTGAAGCTTTCTTT.

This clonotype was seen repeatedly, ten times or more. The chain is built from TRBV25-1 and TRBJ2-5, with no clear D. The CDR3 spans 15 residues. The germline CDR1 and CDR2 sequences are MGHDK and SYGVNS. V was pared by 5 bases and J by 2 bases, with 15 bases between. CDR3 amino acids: CASSSAETLQETQYF. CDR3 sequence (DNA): TGTGCCAGCAGTTCCGCCGAGACTTTGCAAGAGACCCAGTACTTC.

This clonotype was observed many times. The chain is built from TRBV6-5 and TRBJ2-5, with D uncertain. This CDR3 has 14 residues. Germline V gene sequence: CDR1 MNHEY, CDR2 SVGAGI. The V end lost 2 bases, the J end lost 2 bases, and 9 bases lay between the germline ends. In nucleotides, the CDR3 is TGTGCCAGCAGTTACCTCCCCGGACAAGAGACCCAGTACTTC. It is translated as CASSYLPGQETQYF.

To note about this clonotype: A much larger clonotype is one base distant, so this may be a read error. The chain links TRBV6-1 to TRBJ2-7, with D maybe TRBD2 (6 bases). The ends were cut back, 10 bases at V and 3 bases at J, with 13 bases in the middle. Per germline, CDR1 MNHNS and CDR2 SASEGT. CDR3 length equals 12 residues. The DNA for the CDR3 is TGTGCCACACGAATGGAGGGCTACGAGCAGTACGTC. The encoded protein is CATRMEGYEQYV.

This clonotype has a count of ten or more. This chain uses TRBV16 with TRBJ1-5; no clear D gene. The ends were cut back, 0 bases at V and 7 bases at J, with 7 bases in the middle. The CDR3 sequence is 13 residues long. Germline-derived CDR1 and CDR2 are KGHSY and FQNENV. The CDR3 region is CASSQSLEQPQHF. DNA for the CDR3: TGTGCCAGCAGCCAATCTCTCGAGCAGCCCCAGCATTTT.

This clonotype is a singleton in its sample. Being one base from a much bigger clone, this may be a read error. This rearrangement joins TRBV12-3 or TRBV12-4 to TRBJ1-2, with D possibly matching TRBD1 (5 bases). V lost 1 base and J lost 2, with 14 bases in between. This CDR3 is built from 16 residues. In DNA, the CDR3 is TGTGCCAGCAGTTTAGGGGGGTCGGGGGACAACTATGGCTACACCTTC. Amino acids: CASSLGGSGDNYGYTF.

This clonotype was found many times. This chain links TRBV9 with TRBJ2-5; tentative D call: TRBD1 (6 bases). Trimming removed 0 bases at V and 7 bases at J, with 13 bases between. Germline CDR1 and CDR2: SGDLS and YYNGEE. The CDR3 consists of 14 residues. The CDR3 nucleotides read TGTGCCAGCAGCGTAGATAGGACAGAGGGGACCCAGTACTTC. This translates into CASSVDRTEGTQYF.

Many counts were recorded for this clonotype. The CDR3 region has the DNA TGTGCCAGCAGTGGGTTAGGGGCCCACTATGGCTACACCTTC. This gives the protein CASSGLGAHYGYTF. The rearrangement joins TRBV27 to TRBJ1-2; tentative D call: TRBD1 (5 bases). This CDR3 is 14 amino acids long. Per the germline V gene, CDR1 is MNHEY and CDR2 is SMNVEV (reference sequence). The V and J ends lost 5 bases and 3 bases respectively, with 13 bases between them.

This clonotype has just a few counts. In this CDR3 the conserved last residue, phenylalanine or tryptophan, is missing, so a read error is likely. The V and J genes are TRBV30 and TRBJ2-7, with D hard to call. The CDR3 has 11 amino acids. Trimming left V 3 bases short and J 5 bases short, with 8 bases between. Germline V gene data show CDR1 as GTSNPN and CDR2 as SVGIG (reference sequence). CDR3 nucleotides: TGTGCCTGGAGCGGGTACAACGAGCAGTACCTC. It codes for CAWSGYNEQYL.

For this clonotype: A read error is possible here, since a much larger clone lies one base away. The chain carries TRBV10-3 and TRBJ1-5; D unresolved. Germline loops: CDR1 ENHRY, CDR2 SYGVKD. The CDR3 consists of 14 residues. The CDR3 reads CAISESDGNQPQRF. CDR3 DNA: TGTGCCATCAGTGAGTCGGATGGCAATCAGCCCCAGCGTTTT.

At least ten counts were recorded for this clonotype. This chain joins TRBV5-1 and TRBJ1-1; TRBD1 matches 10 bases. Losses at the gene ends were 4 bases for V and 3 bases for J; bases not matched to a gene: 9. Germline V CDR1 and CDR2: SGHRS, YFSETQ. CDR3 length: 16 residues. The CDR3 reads CASSNRQGARYTEAFF. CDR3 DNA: TGCGCCAGCAGCAATCGACAGGGGGCTAGGTACACTGAAGCTTTCTTT.

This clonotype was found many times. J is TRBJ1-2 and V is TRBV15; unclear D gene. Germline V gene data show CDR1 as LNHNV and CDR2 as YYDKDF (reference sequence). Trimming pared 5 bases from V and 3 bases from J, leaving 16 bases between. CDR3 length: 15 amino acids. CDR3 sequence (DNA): TGTGCCACCAGCTTTCGGTCGCGGTTGGACTATGGCTACACCTTC. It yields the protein CATSFRSRLDYGYTF.

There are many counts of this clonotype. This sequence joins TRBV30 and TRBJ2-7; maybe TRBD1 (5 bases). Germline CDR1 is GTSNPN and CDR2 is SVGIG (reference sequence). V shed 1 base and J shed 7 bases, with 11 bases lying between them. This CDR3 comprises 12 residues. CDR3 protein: CAWSGAGKEQYF. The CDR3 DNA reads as TGTGCCTGGAGTGGTGCAGGGAAAGAGCAGTACTTC.

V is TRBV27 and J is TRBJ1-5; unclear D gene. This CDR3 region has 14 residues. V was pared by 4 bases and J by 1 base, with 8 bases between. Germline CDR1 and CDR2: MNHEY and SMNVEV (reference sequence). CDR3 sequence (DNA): TGTGCCAGCAGTTATCTCGACAGCAATCAGCCCCAGCATTTT. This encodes CASSYLDSNQPQHF.

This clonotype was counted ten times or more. The CDR3 here is CASSAAWASKDYGYTF. The CDR3, as DNA: TGTGCCAGCAGCGCTGCCTGGGCCAGCAAGGACTATGGCTACACCTTC. The chain combines TRBV9 with TRBJ1-2, with no clear D. The length of the CDR3 is 16 residues. The V and J ends lost 3 bases and 3 bases respectively, with 18 bases between them. Germline assignment: CDR1 SGDLS and CDR2 YYNGEE. The complete variable domain, with remaining parts taken from reference TRBV9 and TRBJ1-2, reads DSGVTQTPKHLITATGQRVTLRCSPRSGDLSVYWYQQSLDQGLQFLIQYYNGEERAKGNILERFSAQQFPDLHSELNLSSLELGDSALYFCASSAAWASKDYGYTFGSGTRLTVV.

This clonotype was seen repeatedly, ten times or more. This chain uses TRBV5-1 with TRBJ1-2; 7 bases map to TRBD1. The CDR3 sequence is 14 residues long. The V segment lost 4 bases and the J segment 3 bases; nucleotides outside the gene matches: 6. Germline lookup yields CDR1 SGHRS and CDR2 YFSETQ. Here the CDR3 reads CASSTGGTDYGYTF. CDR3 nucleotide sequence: TGCGCCAGCAGCACCGGGGGGACAGACTATGGCTACACCTTC.

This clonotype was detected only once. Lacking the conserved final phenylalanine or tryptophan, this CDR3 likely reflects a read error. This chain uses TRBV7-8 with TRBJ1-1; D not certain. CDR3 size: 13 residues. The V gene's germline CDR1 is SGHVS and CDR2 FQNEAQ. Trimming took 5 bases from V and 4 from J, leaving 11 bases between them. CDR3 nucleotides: TGTGCCAGCAGCGTTGCTCTCATCACTGAAGCTTTCTAT. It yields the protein CASSVALITEAFY.

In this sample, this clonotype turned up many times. The CDR3 DNA sequence: TGTGCCAGCAGCGTAGGGCAGGACTCCTACGAGCAGTACTTC. Its translation: CASSVGQDSYEQYF. The chain uses TRBV9 and TRBJ2-7; D is ambiguous. CDR3 length: 14 amino acids. The V gene lost 0 bases and the J gene lost 0 bases, with 7 bases spanning the gap. The germline gives CDR1 SGDLS, CDR2 YYNGEE. Variable domain in full (rest from reference TRBV9 and TRBJ2-7): DSGVTQTPKHLITATGQRVTLRCSPRSGDLSVYWYQQSLDQGLQFLIQYYNGEERAKGNILERFSAQQFPDLHSELNLSSLELGDSALYFCASSVGQDSYEQYFGPGTRLTVT.

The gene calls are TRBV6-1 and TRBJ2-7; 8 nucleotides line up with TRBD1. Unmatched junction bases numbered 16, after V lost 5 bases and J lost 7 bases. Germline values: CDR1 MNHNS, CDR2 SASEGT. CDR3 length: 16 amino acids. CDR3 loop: CASSKHGQGLGIEQYF. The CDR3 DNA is TGTGCCAGCAGTAAGCATGGACAGGGCTTAGGAATAGAGCAGTACTTC.

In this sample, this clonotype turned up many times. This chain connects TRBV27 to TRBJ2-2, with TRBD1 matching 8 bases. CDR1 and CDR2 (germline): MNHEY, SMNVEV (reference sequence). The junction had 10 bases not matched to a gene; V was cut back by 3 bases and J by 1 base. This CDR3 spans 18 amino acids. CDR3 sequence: CASSLYSQGAVNTGELFF. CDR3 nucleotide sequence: TGTGCCAGCAGTTTGTACAGTCAGGGGGCCGTGAACACCGGGGAGCTGTTTTTT.